This T cell receptor beta chain was documented in a study of technical replicates of blood from a handful of donors. The data were produced by immunoSEQ multiplex PCR, yet TCRdb's version contains in-frame clones alone and is incomplete. The profile covers some 74,000 clones, with 80% to 95% appearing a single time and over 0.35% taken by the ten largest. The CDR3 spans 19 residues. V gave up 2 bases and J gave up 2 bases; unmatched junction bases: 12. Per the germline V gene, CDR1 is SGHTA and CDR2 is FQGNSA. Material: T cells isolated from PBMCs. The gene calls are TRBV7-2 and TRBJ2-1; 10 bases fit TRBD2. The receptor was derived from a human donor in good health. CDR3 amino acids: CASSLLASGSPNPYNEQFF. The CDR3 bases are TGTGCCAGCAGCTTACTGGCTAGCGGGAGTCCAAACCCCTACAATGAGCAGTTCTTC.